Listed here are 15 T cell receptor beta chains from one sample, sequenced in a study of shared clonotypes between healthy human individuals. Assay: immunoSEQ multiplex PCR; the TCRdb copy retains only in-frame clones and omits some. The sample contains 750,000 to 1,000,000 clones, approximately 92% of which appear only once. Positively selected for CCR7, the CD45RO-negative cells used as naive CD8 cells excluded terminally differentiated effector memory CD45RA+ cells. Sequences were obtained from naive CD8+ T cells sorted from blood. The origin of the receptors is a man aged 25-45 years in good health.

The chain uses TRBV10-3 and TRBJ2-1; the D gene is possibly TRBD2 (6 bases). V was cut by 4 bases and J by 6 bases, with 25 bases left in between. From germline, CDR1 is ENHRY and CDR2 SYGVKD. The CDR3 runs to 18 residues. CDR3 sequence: CAISVHPGLEARGNEQFF. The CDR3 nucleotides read TGTGCCATCAGTGTCCACCCGGGACTCGAGGCAAGGGGCAATGAGCAGTTCTTC.

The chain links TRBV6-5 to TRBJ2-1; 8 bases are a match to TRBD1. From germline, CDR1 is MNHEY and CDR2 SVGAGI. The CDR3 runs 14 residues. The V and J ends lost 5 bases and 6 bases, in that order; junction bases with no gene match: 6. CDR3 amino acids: CASSHDRGGNEQFF. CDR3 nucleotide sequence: TGTGCCAGCAGTCACGACAGGGGTGGCAATGAGCAGTTCTTC.

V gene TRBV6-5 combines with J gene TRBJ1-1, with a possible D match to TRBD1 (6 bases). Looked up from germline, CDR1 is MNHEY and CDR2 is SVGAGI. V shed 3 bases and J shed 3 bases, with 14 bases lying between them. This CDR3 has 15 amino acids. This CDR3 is CASSYRGARDTEAFF. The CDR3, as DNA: TGTGCCAGCAGTTATCGGGGGGCTAGGGACACTGAAGCTTTCTTT.

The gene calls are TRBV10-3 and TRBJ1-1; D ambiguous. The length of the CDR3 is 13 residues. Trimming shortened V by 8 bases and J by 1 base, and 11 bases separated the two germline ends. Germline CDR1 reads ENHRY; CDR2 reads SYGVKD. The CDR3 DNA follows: TGTGCCATCCGTGGGTTGGAGAACACTGAAGCTTTCTTT. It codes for CAIRGLENTEAFF.

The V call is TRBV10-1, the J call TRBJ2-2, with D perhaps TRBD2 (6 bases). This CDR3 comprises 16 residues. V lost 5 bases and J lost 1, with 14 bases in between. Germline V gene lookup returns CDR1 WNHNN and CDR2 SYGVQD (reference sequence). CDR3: CASSLGDGRNTGELFF. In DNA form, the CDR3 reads TGCGCCAGCAGTCTCGGGGACGGGAGGAACACCGGGGAGCTGTTTTTT.

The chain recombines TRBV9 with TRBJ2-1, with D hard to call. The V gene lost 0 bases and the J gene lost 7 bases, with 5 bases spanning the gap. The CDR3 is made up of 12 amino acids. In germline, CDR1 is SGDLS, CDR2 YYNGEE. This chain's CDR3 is CASSVDENEQFF. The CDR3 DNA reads TGTGCCAGCAGCGTAGATGAGAATGAGCAGTTCTTC.

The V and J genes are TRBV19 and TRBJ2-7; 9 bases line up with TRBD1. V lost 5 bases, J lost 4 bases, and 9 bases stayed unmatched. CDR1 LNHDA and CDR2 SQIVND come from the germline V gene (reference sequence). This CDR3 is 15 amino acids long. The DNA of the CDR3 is TGTGCCAGTAGTGGGGACAGGGTCTCCCCTTACGAGCAGTACTTC. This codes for CASSGDRVSPYEQYF.

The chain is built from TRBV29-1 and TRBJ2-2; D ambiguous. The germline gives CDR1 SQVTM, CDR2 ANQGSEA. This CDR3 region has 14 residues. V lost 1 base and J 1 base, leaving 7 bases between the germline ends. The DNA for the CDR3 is TGCAGCGTTGAAGGGACCGGGAACACCGGGGAGCTGTTTTTT. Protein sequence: CSVEGTGNTGELFF.

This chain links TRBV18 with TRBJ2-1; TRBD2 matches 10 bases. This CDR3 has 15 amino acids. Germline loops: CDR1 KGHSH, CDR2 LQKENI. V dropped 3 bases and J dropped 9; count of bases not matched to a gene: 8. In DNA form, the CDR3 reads TGTGCCAGCTCACCTACGACTAGCGGGTACCTTGAGCAGTTCTTC. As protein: CASSPTTSGYLEQFF.

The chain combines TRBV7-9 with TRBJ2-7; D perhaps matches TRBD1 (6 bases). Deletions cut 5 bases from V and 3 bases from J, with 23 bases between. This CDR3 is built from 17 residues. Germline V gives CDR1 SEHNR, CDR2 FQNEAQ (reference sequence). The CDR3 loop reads CASSPLSGLGDIYEQYF. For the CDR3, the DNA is TGTGCCAGCAGCCCACTCTCGGGTTTGGGGGACATCTACGAGCAGTACTTC.

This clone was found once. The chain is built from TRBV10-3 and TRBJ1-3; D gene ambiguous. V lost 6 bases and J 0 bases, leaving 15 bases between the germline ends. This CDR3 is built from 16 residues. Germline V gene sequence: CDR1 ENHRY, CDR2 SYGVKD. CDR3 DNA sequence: TGTGCCATCAGCCCTCGGACGGTGAGCTCTGGAAACACCATATATTTT. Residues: CAISPRTVSSGNTIYF.

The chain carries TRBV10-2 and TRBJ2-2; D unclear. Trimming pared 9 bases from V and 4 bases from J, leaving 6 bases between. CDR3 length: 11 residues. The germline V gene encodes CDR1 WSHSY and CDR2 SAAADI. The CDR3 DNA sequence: TGCGCCAGTTCAAGCACCGGGGAGCTGTTTTTT. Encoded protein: CASSSTGELFF.

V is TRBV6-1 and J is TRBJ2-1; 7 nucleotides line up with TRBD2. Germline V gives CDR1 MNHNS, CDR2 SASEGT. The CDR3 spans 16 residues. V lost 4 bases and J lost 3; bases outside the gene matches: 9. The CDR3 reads CASSALGGANYNEQFF. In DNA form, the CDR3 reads TGTGCCAGCAGTGCCCTGGGAGGGGCGAACTACAATGAGCAGTTCTTC.

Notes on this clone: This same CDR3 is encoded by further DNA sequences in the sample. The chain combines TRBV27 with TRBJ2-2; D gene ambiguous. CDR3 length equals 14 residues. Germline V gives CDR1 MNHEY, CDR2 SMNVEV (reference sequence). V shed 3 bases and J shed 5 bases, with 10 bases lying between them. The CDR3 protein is CASSLGLKTGELFF. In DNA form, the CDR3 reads TGTGCCAGCAGTTTGGGATTAAAGACCGGGGAGCTGTTTTTT.

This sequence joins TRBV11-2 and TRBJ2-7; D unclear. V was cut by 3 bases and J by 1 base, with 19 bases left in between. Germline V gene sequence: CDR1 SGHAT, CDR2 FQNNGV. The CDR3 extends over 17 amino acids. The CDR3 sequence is CASSFNSLRVISYEQYF. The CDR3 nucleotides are TGTGCCAGCAGCTTTAATTCCTTACGGGTAATATCCTACGAGCAGTACTTC.